The 11 T cell receptor beta chains below all came from one sample that was sequenced in a study of blood T cells in healthy people across ages. Sample-barcoded 5' priming and a J-beta primer mix drove a second PCR of about 6 to 12 cycles. In TCRdb, the 5' RACE reads were re-called with MiXCR into one record per CDR3 protein. The sample has hundreds of thousands of distinct CDR3 sequences; about 52% are singletons. The specimen sequenced was blood. Receptor source: a man aged 60-69 years in good health.

The chain is built from TRBV29-1 and TRBJ2-1, with D possibly matching TRBD1 (5 bases). Germline V gene lookup returns CDR1 SQVTM and CDR2 ANQGSEA. Trimming stripped 4 bases from V and 6 bases from J, with 7 bases between. The CDR3 runs to 11 residues. The CDR3 here is CSVGQINEQFF. As DNA, the CDR3 is TGCAGCGTTGGACAGATCAATGAGCAGTTCTTC.

Concerning this clonotype: Its ends do not fully match the called genes, so a read error is possible. This sequence joins TRBV6-5 and TRBJ2-4; 7 bases align to TRBD2. This CDR3 comprises 16 residues. CDR1 and CDR2 from the germline V gene are MNHEY and SVGAGI. The CDR3 DNA reads TGTGCCAGCGGTTACTCCGGGCGGGGGACCAAAAACATTCAGTACTTC. This encodes CASGYSGRGTKNIQYF.

This clonotype was detected only a few times. The chain is built from TRBV29-1 and TRBJ2-1; TRBD2 matches at 8 bases. Germline CDR1 reads SQVTM; CDR2 reads ANQGSEA. V shed 3 bases, J shed 10 bases, and the junction held 11 bases outside the gene matches. The CDR3 covers 14 residues. CDR3 in amino acids: CSVDPRAGVGEQFF. For the CDR3, the DNA is TGCAGCGTTGACCCCCGAGCGGGAGTAGGGGAGCAGTTCTTC.

The J gene is TRBJ1-2, the V gene TRBV6-2 or TRBV6-3, with 9 bases lining up with TRBD1. CDR1 is MNHEY, CDR2 SVGEGT, per germline. CDR3 length equals 14 residues. Germline trimming cut 8 bases from V and 2 bases from J; bases unmatched to any gene: 6. The CDR3 loop is CASETQGANYGYTF. DNA of the CDR3: TGTGCCAGCGAGACACAGGGGGCGAACTATGGCTACACCTTC.

This clonotype was seen only once. This chain links TRBV28 with TRBJ2-7; TRBD2 aligns across 11 bases. The junction had 13 bases not matched to a gene; V was cut back by 6 bases and J by 6 bases. The CDR3 spans 16 residues. From germline, CDR1 is MDHEN and CDR2 SYDVKM. The CDR3 reads CASSPGSSGRLVEQYF. CDR3 DNA sequence: TGTGCCAGCAGCCCCGGTTCTAGCGGGAGGCTAGTCGAGCAGTACTTC.

This clonotype appeared a single time. The chain joins TRBV29-1 to TRBJ2-7; 7 positions match TRBD1. This CDR3 has 15 residues. The trim removed 4 bases at V and 2 bases at J, leaving 11 bases unmatched. Germline assignment: CDR1 SQVTM and CDR2 ANQGSEA. CDR3 loop: CSVVGQGVLAYEQYF. In DNA form, the CDR3 reads TGCAGCGTTGTGGGCCAGGGGGTATTAGCCTACGAGCAGTACTTC.

The chain has TRBV28 and TRBJ2-5; D uncertain. V lost 1 base and J lost 2, with 11 bases in between. The CDR3 length is 15 residues. Germline CDR1 MDHEN, CDR2 SYDVKM. The CDR3 sequence: CASSLFLGNQETQYF. The CDR3 nucleotides read TGTGCCAGCAGTTTATTTTTGGGGAATCAAGAGACCCAGTACTTC.

This chain connects TRBV6-5 to TRBJ2-7, with D maybe TRBD2 (6 bases). Germline CDR1 MNHEY, CDR2 SVGAGI. Trimming pared 3 bases from V and 6 bases from J, leaving 12 bases between. The CDR3 totals 13 residues. This CDR3 reads CASSYTTSSEQYF. Here the CDR3 DNA reads TGTGCCAGCAGTTATACGACTAGTAGCGAGCAGTACTTC.

The chain recombines TRBV2 with TRBJ2-4, with D hard to call. CDR1 and CDR2 from the germline V gene are SNHLY and FYNNEI. The CDR3 is made up of 15 amino acids. V gave up 8 bases and J gave up 0 bases, with 14 bases separating them. Written as DNA, the CDR3 is TGTGCCAGCGCCAACGAACTCATAGCCAAAAACATTCAGTACTTC. As protein: CASANELIAKNIQYF.

The chain joins TRBV20-1 to TRBJ2-1; TRBD2 aligns across 10 bases. The V and J ends lost 5 bases and 13 bases, in that order; junction bases with no gene match: 14. This CDR3 comprises 14 residues. Germline V gene sequence: CDR1 DFQATT, CDR2 SNEGSKA (reference sequence). CDR3 DNA sequence: TGCAGTGCTCCCCCCAGCGGGAGGGCCGGGAAACAGTTCTTC. Its translation is CSAPPSGRAGKQFF.

The chain uses TRBV29-1 and TRBJ2-3; D gene unclear. The V end was cut by 8 bases, the J end by 6 bases, with 12 bases between. CDR1 and CDR2 (germline): SQVTM, ANQGSEA. The CDR3 extends over 11 amino acids. CDR3 in amino acids: CSIKSVDTQYF. In DNA form, the CDR3 reads TGCAGCATTAAGTCCGTGGATACGCAGTATTTT.